The 2 T cell receptor beta chains below were found in one sample sequenced in a study of T-cell reconstitution after alpha-beta-depleted transplantation in children (dated by TCRdb to the mid-2010s). The meaning of the sample's treatment or condition label: allogeneic hematopoietic cell transplantation with graft depleted of TCRalphabeta T cells and CD19 B cells. Library generation was performed with PCR. TCRdb names Illumina HiSeq 2500 as the instrument used. To normalize quantification of the TCRbeta repertoire, the TCR libraries were built with molecular barcoding that relied on unique molecular identifiers. TCRdb reprocessing: public reads trimmed at Q25 with fastp, clones called with MiXCR, in-frame beta chains kept. Merged by CDR3 protein, the rows form single entries marked with the most common genes and DNA. In all, the sample holds approximately 650,000 distinct CDR3 sequences, and about an eighth of those were seen once. The top ten constitute about 0.79% of the sample.

Source: PBMCs, taken before TCRalphabeta/CD19-depleted stem cell transplant. The receptors stem from a girl aged 2-10 years with congenital amegakaryocytic thrombocytopenia, due to receive a stem cell transplant.

This clonotype was seen only a few times. This chain links TRBV5-1 with TRBJ2-7; 13 positions match TRBD2. J lost 6 bases, V lost 0 bases, and 9 bases had no gene match. The CDR3 sequence is 17 residues long. The germline gives CDR1 SGHRS, CDR2 YFSETQ. In DNA, the CDR3 is TGCGCCAGCAGCTTGGGGACTAGCGGGAGAATCCAAGTCGAGCAGTACTTC. It yields the protein CASSLGTSGRIQVEQYF.

The CDR3 sequence is CASSLVDSANTEAFF. The CDR3 nucleotides are TGCGCCAGCAGCTTGGTCGACAGCGCGAACACTGAAGCTTTCTTT. The V and J genes are TRBV5-1 and TRBJ1-1, with D maybe TRBD1 (5 bases). Germline values: CDR1 SGHRS, CDR2 YFSETQ. This CDR3 region has 15 residues. V lost 0 bases and J lost 1, with 10 bases in between. The complete variable domain, with remaining parts taken from reference TRBV5-1 and TRBJ1-1, reads KAGVTQTPRYLIKTRGQQVTLSCSPISGHRSVSWYQQTPGQGLQFLFEYFSETQRNKGNFPGRFSGRQFSNSRSEMNVSTLELGDSALYLCASSLVDSANTEAFFGQGTRLTVV.